These T cell receptor beta chains were read from a single sample in a study of T-cell reconstitution after alpha-beta-depleted transplantation in children. TCRdb re-called the PCR reads with MiXCR, one entry per CDR3 protein. In the table there are some 460,000 distinct CDR3 sequences, about a sixth of which are singletons. The material was PBMCs, mostly from graft donor cells, obtained 360 days after TCRalphabeta/CD19-depleted stem cell transplant. The receptors were sampled from a boy under three years old who had a stem cell transplant for Wiskott-Aldrich syndrome, so the T cells may come from the graft donor. Both conserved end residues are part of each CDR3. Each record gives: clone size, D gene, J gene, V gene, CDR3 protein, CDR3 DNA. The D gene is left open where the match is weak. Expanded clones are given a class, and other clones once, few, many or no size at all.

>few|TRBD2|TRBJ2-1|TRBV6-5
CASSYGGLAVYNEQFF
TGTGCCAGCAGTTACGGGGGACTAGCCGTTTACAATGAGCAGTTCTTC
>few|-|TRBJ2-1|TRBV5-1
CASSLVAGDEQFF
TGCGCCAGCAGCTTGGTTGCGGGCGATGAGCAGTTCTTC
>-|-|TRBJ2-7|TRBV20-1
CSARAGGHAGEQYF
TGCAGTGCTAGAGCGGGGGGACACGCGGGTGAGCAGTACTTC
>few|-|TRBJ2-7|TRBV30
CAWSSYRTYEQYF
TGTGCCTGGAGTAGTTACAGGACTTACGAGCAGTACTTC
>-|-|TRBJ2-7|TRBV5-1
CASSSLTASYEQYF
TGCGCCAGCAGCTCTTTGACAGCCTCCTACGAGCAGTACTTC
>few|TRBD1|TRBJ1-1|TRBV12-3/TRBV12-4
CASRPRGLTTEAFF
TGTGCCAGCAGACCCAGGGGGCTGACCACTGAAGCTTTCTTT
>-|-|TRBJ2-3|TRBV18
CASSPPKRGGRDTQYF
TGTGCCAGCTCACCACCGAAAAGGGGGGGACGGGATACGCAGTATTTT
>-|-|TRBJ2-5|TRBV7-2
CASSSERSQYF
TGTGCCAGCAGCTCTGAGAGATCCCAGTACTTC
>many|-|TRBJ2-7|TRBV7-9
CASSLADEQYF
TGTGCCAGCAGCTTAGCGGACGAGCAGTACTTC
>few|TRBD1|TRBJ2-6|TRBV7-9
CASSFHRGSGANVLTF
TGTGCCAGCAGCTTCCACAGGGGCTCTGGGGCCAACGTCCTGACTTTC
>few|TRBD1|TRBJ2-3|TRBV12-3/TRBV12-4
CASSPKDRGRDTQYF
TGTGCCAGCAGTCCCAAGGACAGGGGCAGGGATACGCAGTATTTT
>few|TRBD2|TRBJ2-3|TRBV20-1
CSALLYSKLAGDTDTQYF
TGCAGTGCTCTCCTCTATTCCAAACTAGCGGGAGACACAGATACGCAGTATTTT
>few|-|TRBJ2-2|TRBV6-5
CASSYVGVPTGELFF
TGTGCCAGCAGTTACGTCGGGGTTCCCACCGGGGAGCTGTTTTTT
>few|-|TRBJ2-3|TRBV12-3/TRBV12-4
CASGALTQYF
TGTGCCAGCGGGGCGCTTACGCAGTATTTT
>-|-|TRBJ2-5|TRBV10-3
CAIRARDGETQYF
TGTGCCATCAGGGCCAGGGACGGAGAGACCCAGTACTTC
>-|TRBD2|TRBJ2-1|TRBV7-4
CACSSGPFREESYNEQFF
TGTGCCTGCAGCTCTGGTCCCTTCCGGGAGGAGTCCTACAATGAGCAGTTCTTC
>-|-|TRBJ2-4|TRBV12-3/TRBV12-4
CASSTSLRFAKNIQYF
TGTGCCAGCAGCACCAGTCTTCGGTTCGCCAAAAACATTCAGTACTTC
>-|TRBD2|TRBJ2-7|TRBV10-3
CAISPAGAGYEQYF
TGTGCCATCAGTCCAGCGGGAGCGGGCTACGAGCAGTACTTC
>-|-|TRBJ1-1|TRBV12-3/TRBV12-4
CASSRLGRLNTEAFF
TGTGCCAGCAGCCGGTTAGGGAGACTTAACACTGAAGCTTTCTTT
>-|-|TRBJ1-1|TRBV15
CATSDFIGTEAFF
TGTGCCACCAGCGACTTTATAGGGACTGAAGCTTTCTTT
>-|-|TRBJ1-5|TRBV7-8
CASSSREGPQHF
TGTGCCAGCAGCTCCCGGGAGGGGCCCCAGCATTTT
>-|TRBD1|TRBJ1-1|TRBV28
CASTNRGWVTEAFF
TGTGCCAGCACCAACAGGGGCTGGGTTACTGAAGCTTTCTTT
>few|TRBD2|TRBJ2-3|TRBV20-1
CSAPRRGSGTDTQYF
TGCAGTGCCCCAAGGCGGGGGTCGGGCACAGATACGCAGTATTTT
>once|TRBD2|TRBJ2-1|TRBV3-1
CASSHPGLGPPYNEQFF
TGTGCCAGCAGCCATCCGGGACTAGGTCCTCCCTACAATGAGCAGTTCTTC
>-|TRBD1|TRBJ2-7|TRBV5-1
CASSQGTGRLLSVF
TGCGCCAGCAGCCAAGGGACAGGGAGGCTCCTATCCGTTTTC
>-|-|TRBJ1-1|TRBV12-3/TRBV12-4
CASRGRGNTEAFF
TGTGCCAGCAGGGGTAGAGGGAACACTGAAGCTTTCTTT
>-|-|TRBJ2-1|TRBV7-2
CASSLTPGLGEQFF
TGTGCCAGCAGCTTAACCCCTGGACTTGGGGAGCAGTTCTTC
>many|TRBD2|TRBJ2-1|TRBV20-1
CSASVTSGGPYNEQFF
TGCAGTGCTTCCGTGACTAGCGGGGGACCCTACAATGAGCAGTTCTTC
>-|TRBD1|TRBJ1-1|TRBV20-1
CSLRRQGATEAFF
TGCAGTCTTAGACGACAGGGGGCCACTGAAGCTTTCTTT
>few|TRBD1|TRBJ2-2|TRBV7-9
CASSAGQELYTGELFF
TGTGCCAGCAGCGCCGGACAGGAGCTCTACACCGGGGAGCTGTTTTTT
>few|TRBD1|TRBJ2-4|TRBV2
CASSEARGQAKNIQYF
TGTGCCAGCAGTGAAGCAAGGGGGCAGGCCAAAAACATTCAGTACTTC
>many|TRBD2|TRBJ2-5|TRBV29-1
CSVGRGQETQYF
TGCAGTGTTGGGCGGGGGCAAGAGACCCAGTACTTC
>many|TRBD2|TRBJ2-1|TRBV12-3/TRBV12-4
CASSPTLGLAHYNEQFF
TGTGCCAGCAGTCCAACTTTGGGACTAGCACACTACAATGAGCAGTTCTTC
>-|TRBD2|TRBJ2-1|TRBV20-1
CSAREDSYNEQFF
TGCAGTGCCCGGGAGGATTCCTACAATGAGCAGTTCTTC
>few|TRBD1|TRBJ2-5|TRBV5-1
CASSSYRGPQETQYF
TGCGCCAGCAGCTCCTACAGGGGCCCCCAAGAGACCCAGTACTTC
>-|-|TRBJ2-7|TRBV4-1
CASSQEARSEQYF
TGCGCCAGCAGCCAAGAAGCGAGGTCCGAGCAGTACTTC
>-|-|TRBJ1-2|TRBV20-1
CSAIRGLQVSYGYTF
TGCAGTGCTATCCGGGGTTTACAGGTTAGCTATGGCTACACCTTC
>-|TRBD2|TRBJ2-3|TRBV7-8
CASSLKRDGTDTQYF
TGTGCCAGCAGCCTCAAGCGGGACGGGACAGATACGCAGTATTTT
>-|-|TRBJ2-2|TRBV11-2
CASRCVWDNTGELFF
TGTGCCAGCCGTTGTGTCTGGGATAACACCGGGGAGCTGTTTTTT
>few|-|TRBJ1-2|TRBV12-3/TRBV12-4
CASTPPGVYPYGYTF
TGTGCCAGCACCCCACCCGGTGTGTACCCCTATGGCTACACCTTC